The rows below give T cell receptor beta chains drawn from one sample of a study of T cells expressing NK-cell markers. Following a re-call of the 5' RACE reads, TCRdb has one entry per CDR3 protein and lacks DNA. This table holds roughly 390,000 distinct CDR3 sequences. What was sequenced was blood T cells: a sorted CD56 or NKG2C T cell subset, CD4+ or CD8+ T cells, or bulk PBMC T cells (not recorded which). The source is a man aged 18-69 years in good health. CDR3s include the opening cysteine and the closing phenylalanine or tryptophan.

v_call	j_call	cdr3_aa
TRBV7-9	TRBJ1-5	CASSRAGGRGNQPQHF
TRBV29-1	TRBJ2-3	CSVELAGITDTQYF
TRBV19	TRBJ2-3	CASSIQGIGSSTDTQYF
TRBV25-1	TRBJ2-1	CASSEIRYGQFF
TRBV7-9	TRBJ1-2	CASSLGLFYGYTF
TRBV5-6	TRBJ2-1	CASSFWQAQVRKFF
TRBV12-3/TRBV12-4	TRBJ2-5	CASSPGTSGGRETQYF
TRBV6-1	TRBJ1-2	CASSGNRGSSGYTF
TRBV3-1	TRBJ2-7	CASSQVVGPYEQYF
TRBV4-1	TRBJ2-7	CASSPPGRALGEQYF
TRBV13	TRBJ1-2	CASTMGGHLGYGYTF
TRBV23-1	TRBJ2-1	CAITSGGKQFF
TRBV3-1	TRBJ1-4	CASSKLGGQREKLFF
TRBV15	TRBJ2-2	CATSRETGAIRELFF
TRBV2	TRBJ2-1	CASRGGLATNEQFF
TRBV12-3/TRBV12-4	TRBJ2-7	CASNGGLAGRVYEQYF
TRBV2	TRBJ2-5	CASSERLALGTQYF
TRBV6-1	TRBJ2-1	CASSRRSPGKFF
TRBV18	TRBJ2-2	CASSLGGPHTGELFF
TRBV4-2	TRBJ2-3	CASSQDPGGHTDTQYF
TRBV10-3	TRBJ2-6	CAIGGGRGYSGANVLTF
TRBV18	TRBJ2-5	CASSPLGTFGQETQYF
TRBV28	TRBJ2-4	CASSLWKNIQYF
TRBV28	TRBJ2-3	CASSLFPAGGLSTDTQYF
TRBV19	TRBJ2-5	CASSIYGQQETQYF
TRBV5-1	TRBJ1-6	CASSLGIRGTYNSPLHF
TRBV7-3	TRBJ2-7	CASSSSGGPTYEQYF
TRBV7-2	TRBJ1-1	CASSAGQGMNTEAFF
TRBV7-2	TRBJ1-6	CASSPDRVRSPLHF
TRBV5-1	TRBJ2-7	CASNPAVQGPKANYEQYF
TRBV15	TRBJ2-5	CATSRDPGGGETQYF
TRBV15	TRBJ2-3	CATTRGRSTDTQYF
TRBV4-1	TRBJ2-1	CASSQDISSYNEQFF
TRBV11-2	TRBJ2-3	CASSLGTATDTPYF
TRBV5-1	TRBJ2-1	CASSWNSGGAEEQFF
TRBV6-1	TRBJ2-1	CASRPALGSGGNNEQFF
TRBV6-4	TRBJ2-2	CASSTDRAGTGELFF
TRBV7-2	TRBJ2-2	CASSYSGTRGRGELFF
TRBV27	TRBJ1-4	CASSMGRGTTNEKLFF
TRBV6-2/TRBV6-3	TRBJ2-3	CASSQRADLYF
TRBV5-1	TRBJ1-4	CASSLVGTESPVGEKLFF
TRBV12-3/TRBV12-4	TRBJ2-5	CASSGAPRDQETQYF
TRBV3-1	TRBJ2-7	CASSQSGEGEQYF
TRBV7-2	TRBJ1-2	CASSDAWGWGGYGYTF
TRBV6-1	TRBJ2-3	CASSPRLVGDTQYF
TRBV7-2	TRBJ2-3	CASSLISLAGGPDTQYF
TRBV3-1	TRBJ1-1	CASSQEAGREAFF